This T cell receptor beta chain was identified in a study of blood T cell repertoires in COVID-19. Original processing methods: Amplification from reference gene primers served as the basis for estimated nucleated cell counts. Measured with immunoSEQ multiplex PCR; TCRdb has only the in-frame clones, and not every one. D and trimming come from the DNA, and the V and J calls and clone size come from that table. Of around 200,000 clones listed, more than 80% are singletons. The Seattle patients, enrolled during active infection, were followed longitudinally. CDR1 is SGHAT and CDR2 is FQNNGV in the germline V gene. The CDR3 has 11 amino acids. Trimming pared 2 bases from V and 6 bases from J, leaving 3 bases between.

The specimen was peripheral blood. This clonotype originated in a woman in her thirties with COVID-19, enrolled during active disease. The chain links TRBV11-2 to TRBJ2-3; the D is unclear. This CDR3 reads CASSLSDTQYF. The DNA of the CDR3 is TGTGCCAGCAGCTTATCGGATACGCAGTATTTT.